The present entry profiles one T cell receptor beta chain with its context. This entry comes from a study of blood T cell repertoires in COVID-19. Study-wide context: Sites across the United States, Italy and Spain contributed samples from acute and convalescent COVID-19. T cells, B-cell-depleted T cells, or PBMCs supplied cDNA or gDNA.

Authors' analysis steps: Quantification of nucleated cells was approximated via reference gene primer amplification. Clones were read by immunoSEQ multiplex PCR, and TCRdb kept only the in-frame ones, dropping some. The V and J calls and clone size come from that table; D and trimming were worked out from the DNA. This repertoire shows roughly 80,000 clones, approximately 81% found once; its top ten account for about a sixth. The CDR3 has 15 residues. Trimming at V came to 3 bases and at J to 2 bases, leaving 8 bases not matched to a gene. CDR1 GTSNPN and CDR2 SVGIG come from the germline V gene (reference sequence).

The source is a woman aged 55 to 70 with acute or convalescent COVID-19. The V and J genes are TRBV30 and TRBJ1-2; 8 bases are a match to TRBD1. Sequenced input: peripheral blood. The CDR3 loop is CAWSVPDRVNYGYTF. CDR3 DNA sequence: TGTGCCTGGAGCGTCCCGGACAGGGTAAACTATGGCTACACCTTC.